These T cell receptor beta chains were read from a single sample in a study of CD8+ T cells in alopecia areata. The assay was immunoSEQ multiplex PCR, and TCRdb's table has in-frame clones only and misses some. The sample records about 150,000 clones, 45% to 60% being singletons. The sample in question was CD8+ T cells sorted from blood, obtained at week 4, from a patient treated with tofacitinib. The receptors come from a human donor with alopecia areata. The CDR3 runs from the conserved cysteine through the conserved F or W. A D gene is named only where the DNA matches it firmly. Size tells how often a clone was seen (once, few, many) or the class of an expanded clone, and some rows leave it out.

TRBJ2-3 | NA | many | TRBV11-2 | CASSLDSGVTVTTDTQYF | TGTGCCAGCAGCTTAGATAGTGGGGTGACAGTGACCACAGATACGCAGTATTTT
TRBJ1-2 | NA | NA | TRBV6-5 | CASSYSEAGLYGYTF | TGTGCCAGCAGTTACTCCGAGGCAGGGCTCTATGGCTACACCTTC
TRBJ1-1 | NA | NA | TRBV4-1 | CASSPGPGLMNTEAFF | TGCGCCAGCAGCCCAGGGCCGGGACTAATGAACACTGAAGCTTTCTTT
TRBJ1-4 | TRBD1 | NA | TRBV5-6 | CASSSPGQGLWTNEKLFF | TGTGCCAGCAGCTCCCCGGGACAGGGATTATGGACTAATGAAAAACTGTTTTTT
TRBJ2-7 | NA | few | TRBV29-1 | CSVQPGVSYEQYF | TGCAGCGTCCAGCCGGGGGTCTCCTACGAGCAGTACTTC
TRBJ2-2 | NA | NA | TRBV29-1 | CSVQGTGELFF | TGCAGCGTCCAGGGTACCGGGGAGCTGTTTTTT
TRBJ1-6 | TRBD1 | NA | TRBV13 | CASSLWAGGENSPLHF | TGTGCCAGCAGCTTATGGGCAGGGGGCGAAAATTCACCCCTCCACTTT
TRBJ2-3 | TRBD1 | NA | TRBV4-2 | CASSSPTGETDTQYF | TGTGCCAGCAGCTCCCCGACAGGGGAGACAGATACGCAGTATTTT
TRBJ1-5 | NA | NA | TRBV5-1 | CASSLGTGINQPQHF | TGCGCCAGCAGCTTGGGTACAGGGATTAATCAGCCCCAGCATTTT
TRBJ2-7 | TRBD2 | NA | TRBV6-5 | CASSYSERGEGEQYF | TGTGCCAGCAGTTACTCGGAGCGGGGGGAGGGCGAGCAGTACTTC
TRBJ2-5 | NA | NA | TRBV25-1 | CASSESEGEETQYF | TGTGCCAGCAGTGAATCGGAGGGAGAGGAGACCCAGTACTTC
TRBJ2-3 | NA | once | TRBV4-3 | CASSQGQGETDTQYF | TGCGCCAGCAGCCAAGGGCAGGGAGAAACAGATACGCAGTATTTT
TRBJ2-7 | NA | NA | TRBV7-9 | CAHSGEEFYEQYF | TGTGCCCACAGTGGGGAGGAGTTCTACGAGCAGTACTTC
TRBJ2-1 | TRBD1 | few | TRBV29-1 | CSVGTDYNEQFF | TGCAGCGTGGGGACAGACTACAATGAGCAGTTCTTC
TRBJ2-6 | NA | NA | TRBV27 | CASTPRSGANVLTF | TGTGCCAGCACCCCGCGCTCTGGGGCCAACGTCCTGACTTTC
TRBJ2-2 | NA | few | TRBV7-9 | CASSLPGTPSTGELFF | TGTGCCAGCAGCTTACCCGGGACTCCGAGTACCGGGGAGCTGTTTTTT
TRBJ2-2 | TRBD1 | NA | TRBV5-6 | CASSLRQGDYGELFF | TGTGCCAGCAGCCTCAGACAGGGGGATTACGGGGAGCTGTTTTTT
TRBJ2-7 | NA | NA | TRBV5-1 | CASSLSPETYEQYF | TGCGCCAGCAGCTTAAGTCCAGAGACCTACGAGCAGTACTTC
TRBJ2-1 | NA | few | TRBV7-2 | CASSSSSGGEQFF | TGTGCCAGCAGCTCAAGCTCCGGCGGCGAGCAGTTCTTC
TRBJ2-2 | NA | NA | TRBV30 | CAWSRITGELFF | TGTGCCTGGAGTCGAATCACCGGGGAGCTGTTTTTT
TRBJ2-7 | NA | NA | TRBV7-9 | CASSLAGGPSYEQYF | TGTGCCAGCAGCTTAGCGGGGGGACCCTCCTACGAGCAGTACTTC
TRBJ2-3 | NA | NA | TRBV30 | CAWSVQGGQDTQYF | TGTGCCTGGAGTGTACAGGGGGGGCAAGATACGCAGTATTTT
TRBJ1-1 | NA | NA | TRBV5-4 | CASSLSGDTEAFF | TGTGCCAGCAGCTTGTCGGGGGACACTGAAGCTTTCTTT
TRBJ2-1 | NA | NA | TRBV29-1 | CSVDDSEQFF | TGCAGCGTTGATGACAGTGAGCAGTTCTTC
TRBJ1-6 | NA | NA | TRBV25-1 | CASSEWEDNSPLHF | TGTGCCAGCAGTGAATGGGAGGATAATTCACCCCTCCACTTT
TRBJ2-2 | TRBD1 | NA | TRBV19 | CATSRGDRGFTGELFF | TGTGCCACCTCACGGGGGGACAGGGGGTTCACCGGGGAGCTGTTTTTT
TRBJ2-1 | TRBD1 | NA | TRBV13 | CASSLGLPGTGQFF | TGTGCCAGCAGCTTAGGCTTACCCGGGACAGGGCAGTTCTTC
TRBJ2-1 | NA | NA | TRBV9 | CASSASNEQFF | TGTGCCAGCAGCGCTAGTAATGAGCAGTTCTTC
TRBJ2-7 | TRBD2 | few | TRBV27 | CASGTSGPYEQYF | TGTGCCAGCGGGACTAGCGGGCCCTACGAGCAGTACTTC
TRBJ1-1 | NA | few | TRBV29-1 | CSVSWRMNTEAFF | TGCAGCGTTAGTTGGAGGATGAACACTGAAGCTTTCTTT
TRBJ2-5 | NA | NA | TRBV5-1 | CASSRVEVQETQYF | TGCGCCAGCAGCCGTGTGGAGGTCCAAGAGACCCAGTACTTC
TRBJ2-2 | NA | NA | TRBV6-5 | CASRLNTGELFF | TGTGCCAGCAGATTGAACACCGGGGAGCTGTTTTTT
TRBJ2-1 | TRBD2 | NA | TRBV4-1 | CASSHSPGGMNNEQFF | TGCGCCAGCAGCCACTCTCCGGGGGGTATGAACAATGAGCAGTTCTTC
TRBJ1-1 | NA | few | TRBV7-2 | CASSLGGRDTEAFF | TGTGCCAGCAGCTTAGGGGGCAGAGACACTGAAGCTTTCTTT
TRBJ1-6 | TRBD1 | NA | TRBV4-1 | CASSQPGQGPLGVYNSPLHF | TGCGCCAGCAGCCAACCGGGACAGGGGCCCTTGGGTGTCTATAATTCACCCCTCCACTTT
TRBJ2-5 | NA | once | TRBV18 | CASSPWVETQYF | TGTGCCAGCTCACCTTGGGTGGAGACCCAGTACTTC
TRBJ2-7 | TRBD1 | few | TRBV16 | CASSAPNRGNSYEQYF | TGTGCCAGCAGCGCACCCAACAGGGGCAACTCCTACGAGCAGTACTTC
TRBJ2-1 | TRBD2 | NA | TRBV11-2 | CASSLVSGGYNEQFF | TGTGCCAGCAGCTTAGTTAGCGGGGGCTACAATGAGCAGTTCTTC
TRBJ2-7 | TRBD1 | NA | TRBV13 | CASSLVVTGSDEQYF | TGTGCCAGCAGCTTAGTGGTGACAGGGTCCGACGAGCAGTACTTC
TRBJ2-6 | NA | few | TRBV7-2 | CASSWGARQSSGANVLTF | TGTGCCAGCAGCTGGGGGGCCAGACAGAGCTCTGGGGCCAACGTCCTGACTTTC
TRBJ1-4 | NA | few | TRBV6-5 | CASSYSGGLGEKLFF | TGTGCCAGCAGTTACTCGGGGGGCCTGGGTGAAAAACTGTTTTTT
TRBJ2-1 | NA | few | TRBV7-7 | CASSLARADYNEQFF | TGTGCTAGCAGCTTAGCGCGTGCCGATTACAATGAGCAGTTCTTC
TRBJ2-4 | NA | few | TRBV12-5 | CASGAGINIQYF | TGTGCTAGTGGTGCCGGGATAAACATTCAGTACTTC
TRBJ2-1 | TRBD2 | few | TRBV29-1 | CSAAWRGYNEQFF | TGCAGCGCAGCCTGGCGGGGGTACAATGAGCAGTTCTTC
TRBJ2-3 | TRBD2 | NA | TRBV29-1 | CSSRGGGTDTQYF | TGCAGCTCCCGGGGAGGGGGCACAGATACGCAGTATTTT
TRBJ2-1 | NA | few | TRBV13 | CASSFTTRGRGPLEQFF | TGTGCCAGCAGCTTTACCACCCGCGGGCGGGGGCCACTTGAGCAGTTCTTC
TRBJ1-5 | TRBD1 | NA | TRBV5-6 | CASRYPQLGQGNQPQHF | TGTGCCAGCAGATATCCTCAGCTAGGACAGGGCAATCAGCCCCAGCATTTT
TRBJ1-2 | NA | NA | TRBV27 | CASSPHARGGRPYGYTF | TGTGCCAGCAGTCCCCATGCGAGGGGGGGGCGCCCCTATGGCTACACCTTC
TRBJ2-1 | NA | NA | TRBV27 | CASTPTEEIGYEQFF | TGTGCCAGCACTCCCACGGAGGAAATAGGCTATGAGCAGTTCTTC
TRBJ1-6 | NA | NA | TRBV30 | CAWSVGLPLHF | TGTGCCTGGAGTGTGGGTTTACCCCTCCACTTT
TRBJ2-7 | TRBD1 | NA | TRBV5-6 | CASSLGNRGSYEQYF | TGTGCCAGCAGCTTGGGCAACAGGGGGTCCTACGAGCAGTACTTC
TRBJ1-5 | NA | once | TRBV15 | CATSRDRANQPQHF | TGTGCCACCAGCAGAGACAGGGCGAATCAGCCCCAGCATTTT
TRBJ2-1 | TRBD2 | once | TRBV11-2 | CASSLVSSGDNEQFF | TGTGCCAGCAGCTTAGTGTCTAGCGGGGATAATGAGCAGTTCTTC
TRBJ2-2 | NA | few | TRBV21-1 | CASSPPGGSGELFF | TGTGCCAGCAGCCCCCCGGGGGGGTCCGGGGAGCTGTTTTTT
TRBJ2-7 | NA | NA | TRBV27 | CASSFNPSYYEQYF | TGTGCCAGCAGTTTCAATCCATCGTACTACGAGCAGTACTTC